This T cell receptor beta chain comes out of a study of spatial heterogeneity in lung cancer. Time point meaning: sample taken at primary tumor resection. Donors were some 72 untreated early-stage non-small cell lung cancer patients. No cells were sorted before sequencing. The whole RNA sequenced was extracted from tumor, nontumor lung or frozen PBMC. Using its own MiXCR run on the 5' RACE reads, TCRdb lists one record per CDR3 protein. The sample holds tens of thousands of distinct CDR3 sequences, about 12% seen once. The sample holds a few counts of this clonotype. This sample comprised PBMCs, obtained at surgery. The clonotype was recovered from a male donor with early-stage non-small cell lung cancer.

The CDR3 is CASSQGQTCQETQYF. CDR3 in DNA: TGTGCCAGCAGCCAGGGACAGACGTGCCAAGAGACCCAGTACTTC. The gene calls are TRBV7-9 and TRBJ2-5; 7 positions agree with TRBD1. The CDR3 runs to 15 residues. With 5 bases clipped from V and 1 base from J, the junction kept 7 bases outside the gene matches. Germline CDR1 reads SEHNR; CDR2 reads FQNEAQ (reference sequence).